These 18 T cell receptor beta chains were sequenced from one sample in a study of blood T cell repertoires in COVID-19. Assay used: immunoSEQ multiplex PCR; TCRdb lists only in-frame clones, some missing. The sample holds over 25,000 clones; 88% are singletons and the top ten take approximately 7.7%. The sample comprised peripheral blood. The origin of the receptors is a woman aged 45-59 years with active COVID-19.

This chain joins TRBV5-1 and TRBJ1-1; 7 nucleotides match TRBD1. The CDR3 sequence is 13 residues long. Germline V CDR1 and CDR2: SGHRS, YFSETQ. V lost 2 bases to trimming and J lost 6 bases; unmatched junction nucleotides: 4. The CDR3 spells CASSFDRDAEAFF. CDR3 bases: TGCGCCAGCAGCTTCGACAGGGACGCTGAAGCTTTCTTT.

Only one count was recorded for this clone. The chain is built from TRBV19 and TRBJ1-4, with TRBD1 identical over 9 bases. Germline CDR1 LNHDA, CDR2 SQIVND (reference sequence). The CDR3 spans 15 residues. After removal of 6 bases from V and 5 bases from J, the junction contained 7 bases not matched to a gene. The CDR3 nucleotides are TGTGCCAGTAGACCTACCGGGACAGGGAATGAAAAACTGTTTTTT. As protein: CASRPTGTGNEKLFF.

The chain has TRBV19 and TRBJ1-1, with D perhaps TRBD1 (5 bases). V lost 0 bases, J lost 1 base, and 12 bases lay in between. Germline V CDR1 and CDR2: LNHDA, SQIVND (reference sequence). CDR3 length equals 16 residues. CDR3 coding DNA: TGTGCCAGTAGTATAGAAAGGGGAACGGGGAACACTGAAGCTTTCTTT. The encoded protein is CASSIERGTGNTEAFF.

V gene TRBV7-9 combines with J gene TRBJ1-1; tentatively, D is TRBD1 (6 bases). Germline CDR1 is SEHNR and CDR2 is FQNEAQ (reference sequence). V was pared by 7 bases and J by 5 bases, with 17 bases between. This CDR3 contains 14 residues. CDR3: CASIKQGLITEAFF. As DNA, the CDR3 is TGTGCCAGCATCAAACAGGGCCTTATAACTGAAGCTTTCTTT.

The gene calls are TRBV28 and TRBJ2-1; 8 bases match TRBD1. The germline CDR1 and CDR2 sequences are MDHEN and SYDVKM. This CDR3 is built from 15 residues. J gave up 6 bases and V 5 bases, and 9 bases lay outside the gene matches. Here the CDR3 DNA reads TGTGCCAGCAGTACCCCACAGGGGGGAGGCAATGAGCAGTTCTTC. It encodes CASSTPQGGGNEQFF. Full variable domain (remainder filled in from reference TRBV28 and TRBJ2-1): DVKVTQSSRYLVKRTGEKVFLECVQDMDHENMFWYRQDPGLGLRLIYFSYDVKMKEKGDIPEGYSVSREKKERFSLILESASTNQTSMYLCASSTPQGGGNEQFFGPGTRLTVL.

This chain links TRBV15 with TRBJ2-1; D is uncertain. V was clipped by 4 bases and J by 10 bases, with 8 bases between them. Germline CDR1 and CDR2: LNHNV and YYDKDF (reference sequence). CDR3 length equals 11 residues. In DNA, the CDR3 is TGTGCCACCAGCACCACATGGGAGCAGTTCTTC. Its translation: CATSTTWEQFF.

The DNA for the CDR3 is TGTGCCAGCAGCCCGAAGGGACTAGCGGGAAACGAGCAGTACTTC. It translates to CASSPKGLAGNEQYF. The genes are TRBV13 and TRBJ2-7; 13 nucleotides agree with TRBD2. V gave up 5 bases and J gave up 5 bases; unmatched junction bases: 6. CDR1 is PRHDT and CDR2 is FYEKMQ in the germline V gene (reference sequence). CDR3 length: 15 residues.

This chain links TRBV5-1 with TRBJ2-7; D might be TRBD1 (5 bases). Germline CDR1 and CDR2: SGHRS and YFSETQ. The germline V and J ends were trimmed by 1 base and 2 bases, with 7 bases remaining between them. CDR3 length equals 13 residues. The CDR3 coding sequence is TGCGCCAGCAGCTTGCAGGGCACCTACGAGCAGTACTTC. Translated, it gives CASSLQGTYEQYF.

This clone was seen a single time. The chain is built from TRBV27 and TRBJ2-7; a possible D gene is TRBD2 (6 bases). Trimming removed 7 bases from V and 0 bases from J, with 13 bases in between. This CDR3 spans 14 amino acids. Germline assignment: CDR1 MNHEY and CDR2 SMNVEV (reference sequence). The CDR3 DNA reads as TGTGCCAGCACCTCGGTGGGGGGCTCCTACGAGCAGTACTTC. This codes for CASTSVGGSYEQYF.

The genes are TRBV6-5 and TRBJ2-7, with 12 bases aligning to TRBD1. In germline, CDR1 is MNHEY, CDR2 SVGAGI. The ends lost 5 bases at V and 4 bases at J; junction bases unmatched: 3. CDR3 size: 14 residues. DNA of the CDR3: TGTGCCAGCAGTCGGGGACAGGGGGCTTACGAGCAGTACTTC. It yields the protein CASSRGQGAYEQYF.

The rearrangement uses TRBV10-3 and TRBJ1-1; D remains unclear. Looked up from germline, CDR1 is ENHRY and CDR2 is SYGVKD. The germline V and J ends were trimmed by 3 bases and 4 bases, with 6 bases remaining between them. The CDR3 sequence is 12 residues long. As DNA, the CDR3 is TGTGCCATCAGTGACCGTATCACTGAAGCTTTCTTT. Its translation is CAISDRITEAFF.

The chain couples TRBV6-5 to TRBJ1-1, with TRBD1 matching 8 bases. With 0 bases clipped from V and 4 bases from J, the junction kept 4 bases outside the gene matches. The length of the CDR3 is 15 residues. Per germline, CDR1 MNHEY and CDR2 SVGAGI. This CDR3 reads CASSYSRDRLTEAFF. The CDR3 DNA is TGTGCCAGCAGTTACTCTCGGGACAGGCTCACTGAAGCTTTCTTT.

The J gene is TRBJ1-6, the V gene TRBV27; 9 bases are shared with TRBD1. V was clipped by 4 bases and J by 2 bases; unmatched bases: 12. The CDR3 covers 19 residues. The germline gives CDR1 MNHEY, CDR2 SMNVEV (reference sequence). CDR3 amino acids: CASSSGRYTGGTYNSPLHF. The CDR3, as DNA: TGTGCCAGCAGTTCAGGCCGATACACAGGGGGCACCTATAATTCACCCCTCCACTTT.

The chain employs TRBV14 and TRBJ2-7; 10 bases line up with TRBD2. Germline trimming cut 6 bases from V and 6 bases from J; bases unmatched to any gene: 11. The CDR3 runs 15 residues. The germline V gene has CDR1 SGHDN and CDR2 FVKESK. CDR3 residues: CASSLAGTSVPEQYF. CDR3 nucleotide sequence: TGTGCCAGCAGTCTCGCCGGGACTAGCGTACCCGAGCAGTACTTC.

The chain employs TRBV7-9 and TRBJ1-2; D not certain. The V end was cut by 1 base, the J end by 4 bases, with 13 bases between. Germline V CDR1 and CDR2: SEHNR, FQNEAQ (reference sequence). This CDR3 contains 15 residues. CDR3 DNA sequence: TGTGCCAGCAGCTTAGGCGGGGTACCAATCTATGGCTACACCTTC. The encoded protein is CASSLGGVPIYGYTF.

This clone was seen a single time. The rearrangement uses TRBV11-2 and TRBJ1-2, with D possibly matching TRBD1 (5 bases). V was shortened by 3 bases and J by 4 bases, with 12 bases between the two germline ends. This CDR3 is 14 amino acids long. Germline CDR1 and CDR2: SGHAT and FQNNGV. CDR3 in amino acids: CASSFRQTAYGYTF. For the CDR3, the DNA is TGTGCCAGCAGCTTCCGACAGACAGCCTATGGCTACACCTTC.

This sequence joins TRBV6-4 and TRBJ2-3, with D maybe TRBD2 (6 bases). CDR3 length: 14 residues. Germline V CDR1 and CDR2: MRHNA, SNTAGT. V shed 10 bases and J shed 3 bases, with 17 bases lying between them. CDR3 coding DNA: TGTGCCACCCCCCCGGGGGAGAGGACAGATACGCAGTATTTT. Translating it yields CATPPGERTDTQYF.

The V gene is TRBV12-5, the J gene TRBJ2-1, with TRBD1 identical over 7 bases. Germline trimming cut 6 bases from V and 0 bases from J; bases unmatched to any gene: 2. CDR1 and CDR2 (germline): LGHNT, FRNRAP. The CDR3 extends over 14 amino acids. In nucleotides, the CDR3 is TGTGCTAGTGGCGCAGGGGGCTCCTACAATGAGCAGTTCTTC. This encodes CASGAGGSYNEQFF.